The present entry profiles one T cell receptor (beta chain) with its context. Its antigen is unknown. This sample stems from a study of T cell responses to AZD1222 COVID-19 vaccine. Investigators merged groups given second doses at roughly 4 or roughly 12 weeks. Germline CDR1 and CDR2: LNHDA and SQIVND (reference sequence). V was clipped by 4 bases and J by 2 bases, with 20 bases between them. The CDR3 sequence is 17 residues long. Findings of the study overall: Clonal diversity was possibly underestimated; the donors were predominantly white British and more often female. Across spike, vaccine-associated CD4 TCRs were found, dominant at 160-218 and 743-854.

TCRdb keeps only in-frame clones here, not all; method: immunoSEQ multiplex PCR. This sample has about 66,000 clones; about three quarters occur once, and the top ten carry roughly 3.5%. V is TRBV19 and J is TRBJ1-1, with D possibly TRBD1 on 6 matching bases. The clonotype comes from an adult who received the AZD1222 COVID-19 vaccine. This sample comprised peripheral blood, obtained 28 days after the second AZD1222 dose. CDR3 sequence reads: CASSRSPGHQPNTEAFF. The CDR3 bases are TGTGCCAGTAGTAGATCCCCGGGACATCAGCCCAACACTGAAGCTTTCTTT.